The 27 T cell receptor beta chains given below trace back to one sample, sequenced in a study of shared clonotypes between healthy human individuals. TCRdb's copy holds only in-frame clones and misses some; the assay was immunoSEQ multiplex PCR. Among roughly 2,500,000 clones listed, 80% to 95% were seen once. What was sequenced was naive CD4+ T cells from PBMCs. Documented subset: CD45RA+ positively selected. The receptors come from a young man in good health. Some clones in this sample may be carry-over from other donors' samples.

This clone was seen just once. The chain employs TRBV7-9 and TRBJ2-1; 10 bases map to TRBD2. Germline CDR1 SEHNR, CDR2 FQNEAQ (reference sequence). V shed 7 bases, J shed 5 bases, and the junction held 8 bases outside the gene matches. The CDR3 runs 15 residues. CDR3 residues: CASTGQREGHNEQFF. Here the CDR3 DNA reads TGTGCCAGCACAGGGCAGCGGGAGGGCCACAATGAGCAGTTCTTC.

The V call is TRBV11-2, the J call TRBJ1-2, with unresolved D. Per the germline V gene, CDR1 is SGHAT and CDR2 is FQNNGV. Trimming took 5 bases from V and 0 from J, leaving 13 bases between them. The CDR3 has 15 amino acids. The DNA for the CDR3 is TGTGCCAGCAGCCCCGGACCGTCAGCTAACTATGGCTACACCTTC. It translates to CASSPGPSANYGYTF.

The V call is TRBV20-1, the J call TRBJ2-1, with TRBD2 identical over 7 bases. Germline V lookup: CDR1 DFQATT, CDR2 SNEGSKA (reference sequence). CDR3 length: 11 residues. The V segment lost 4 bases and the J segment 14 bases; nucleotides outside the gene matches: 8. The CDR3 bases are TGCAGTGCTACCCTCGGCGGGAGTGAGTTCTTC. Its protein is CSATLGGSEFF.

The genes are TRBV2 and TRBJ2-7; TRBD1 matches 7 bases. CDR3 length: 15 residues. The V gene end was trimmed by 0 bases and the J gene end by 4 bases; junction bases not matched to a gene: 6. Germline assignment: CDR1 SNHLY and CDR2 FYNNEI. In nucleotides, the CDR3 is TGTGCCAGCAGTGAAGCCGACAGGGCCGAATACGAGCAGTACTTC. Protein: CASSEADRAEYEQYF.

This clone was found once. Other DNA sequences in the sample encode the same CDR3. The chain employs TRBV5-1 and TRBJ2-1; 10 bases are a match to TRBD2. The ends lost 2 bases at V and 4 bases at J; junction bases unmatched: 3. There are 15 residues in the CDR3. Per the germline V gene, CDR1 is SGHRS and CDR2 is YFSETQ. In DNA, the CDR3 is TGCGCCAGCAGCTTACTAGCGGGATATTACAATGAGCAGTTCTTC. It is translated as CASSLLAGYYNEQFF.

CDR3 sequence reads: CATGAKDRAPYEQYF. The CDR3 DNA reads TGTGCCACAGGGGCGAAGGACAGGGCCCCCTACGAGCAGTACTTC. The V call is TRBV15, the J call TRBJ2-7, with 8 bases identical to TRBD1. The CDR3 runs to 15 residues. Trimming at V came to 9 bases and at J to 2 bases, leaving 12 bases not matched to a gene. Germline loops: CDR1 LNHNV, CDR2 YYDKDF (reference sequence).

This chain joins TRBV7-2 and TRBJ2-1, with 15 bases that match TRBD2. The CDR3 length is 19 residues. V lost 3 bases and J lost 0; bases outside the gene matches: 6. Germline CDR1 reads SGHTA; CDR2 reads FQGNSA. CDR3 protein: CASSFVGTSGGSSYNEQFF. The CDR3 DNA sequence: TGTGCCAGCAGCTTTGTGGGGACTAGCGGGGGGAGCTCCTACAATGAGCAGTTCTTC.

This chain joins TRBV7-3 and TRBJ1-2, with TRBD1 identical over 7 bases. V trimming: 5 bases; J trimming: 6 bases; junction bases outside the gene matches: 6. Germline V gene sequence: CDR1 SGHTA, CDR2 FQGTGA. The CDR3 has 13 residues. As DNA, the CDR3 is TGTGCCAGCAGCCCCACAGGGGTTGATGGCTACACCTTC. Amino acid sequence: CASSPTGVDGYTF. The full variable domain, with the rest looked up from reference TRBV7-3 and TRBJ1-2, is GAGVSQTPSNKVTEKGKYVELRCDPISGHTALYWYRQSLGQGPEFLIYFQGTGAADDSGLPNDRFFAVRPEGSVSTLKIQRTERGDSAVYLCASSPTGVDGYTFGSGTRLTVV.

Concerning this clone itself: This sample includes further DNA sequences coding for the same CDR3. This chain links TRBV5-1 with TRBJ1-5; D is uncertain. The CDR3 length is 13 residues. The V end lost 2 bases, the J end lost 4 bases, and 7 bases lay between the germline ends. Germline V gives CDR1 SGHRS, CDR2 YFSETQ. CDR3 loop: CASSLSENQPQHF. The CDR3 nucleotides are TGCGCCAGCAGCTTATCAGAGAATCAGCCCCAGCATTTT.

The CDR3 here is CASSSEGGEEKLFF. The CDR3 DNA reads TGCGCCAGCTCCTCGGAAGGGGGAGAAGAAAAACTGTTTTTT. V is TRBV5-1 and J is TRBJ1-4, with D perhaps matching TRBD1 (6 bases). This CDR3 is built from 14 residues. Germline loops: CDR1 SGHRS, CDR2 YFSETQ. V was shortened by 7 bases and J by 8 bases, with 18 bases between the two germline ends.

This clone came up once. The genes are TRBV28 and TRBJ1-2; D possibly corresponds to TRBD1 (6 bases). V was cut by 3 bases and J by 8 bases, with 16 bases left in between. The length of the CDR3 is 14 residues. Germline-derived CDR1 and CDR2 are MDHEN and SYDVKM. The CDR3 bases are TGTGCCAGCAGTTTGGACAGAACATATGACGGCTACACCTTC. Translation: CASSLDRTYDGYTF.

This clone was found once. The chain joins TRBV7-9 to TRBJ1-5; weak D call: TRBD1 (5 bases). CDR1 SEHNR and CDR2 FQNEAQ come from the germline V gene (reference sequence). Between the trimmed V and J ends, which lost 4 bases and 10 bases, there was a span of 11 bases. CDR3 length equals 12 residues. The CDR3 here is CASSSGTAPQHF. The CDR3 region has the DNA TGTGCCAGCAGCTCAGGGACCGCTCCCCAGCATTTT.

This clone has a single count. The chain couples TRBV4-2 to TRBJ2-7; 8 bases map to TRBD2. Looked up from germline, CDR1 is LGHNA and CDR2 is YNFKEQ. The CDR3 totals 14 residues. V was clipped by 4 bases and J by 3 bases; unmatched bases: 5. CDR3 DNA sequence: TGTGCCAGCAGCCGGGGAGCGGGAGACTACGAGCAGTACTTC. Its protein is CASSRGAGDYEQYF.

The chain links TRBV6-6 to TRBJ2-4, with no clear D. The CDR3 totals 14 residues. Germline loops: CDR1 MNHNY, CDR2 SVGAGI (reference sequence). Trimming cost V 6 bases and J 0 bases, with 9 bases left between them. Here the CDR3 DNA reads TGTGCCAGCAGGGCCGAGTTAGCCAAAAACATTCAGTACTTC. Protein: CASRAELAKNIQYF.

The chain links TRBV30 to TRBJ2-1; D possibly uses TRBD1 or TRBD2 (5 bases each). The CDR3 contains 16 residues. Per germline, CDR1 GTSNPN and CDR2 SVGIG (reference sequence). Trimming removed 0 bases at V and 10 bases at J, with 22 bases between. The DNA of the CDR3 is TGTGCCTGGAGTGTACCGAGGGGTATAGGTCCAAGCGAGCAGTTCTTC. This encodes CAWSVPRGIGPSEQFF.

The chain has TRBV11-2 and TRBJ2-3; 11 positions agree with TRBD2. CDR1 SGHAT and CDR2 FQNNGV come from the germline V gene. V trimming: 3 bases; J trimming: 2 bases; junction bases outside the gene matches: 4. The CDR3 length is 16 residues. This CDR3 is CASSLVAGGTTDTQYF. In DNA, the CDR3 is TGTGCCAGCAGCTTGGTAGCGGGAGGGACCACAGATACGCAGTATTTT.

J is TRBJ2-5 and V is TRBV10-2; possibly TRBD1 for D (5 bases). Germline V gene data show CDR1 as WSHSY and CDR2 as SAAADI. V was cut by 6 bases and J by 5 bases, with 13 bases left in between. This CDR3 spans 13 amino acids. CDR3 loop: CASRRDSLETQYF. In nucleotides, the CDR3 is TGCGCCAGCAGACGCGACAGCCTGGAGACCCAGTACTTC.

The chain links TRBV28 to TRBJ1-5, with D tentatively TRBD1 (6 bases). Germline V gene lookup returns CDR1 MDHEN and CDR2 SYDVKM. The CDR3 spans 15 residues. Trimming cost V 5 bases and J 1 base, with 12 bases left between them. CDR3 residues: CASSTTQGSNQPQHF. DNA for the CDR3: TGTGCCAGCAGTACGACTCAGGGGAGCAATCAGCCCCAGCATTTT.

This chain connects TRBV5-1 to TRBJ2-1; the match to TRBD2 covers 15 bases. V lost 4 bases to trimming and J lost 1 base; unmatched junction nucleotides: 12. CDR3 length: 20 residues. In germline, CDR1 is SGHRS, CDR2 YFSETQ. In DNA form, the CDR3 reads TGCGCCAGCAGCCTAGCTCCGGGACTAGCGGGAGGTGGGTCCTACAATGAGCAGTTCTTC. Its translation: CASSLAPGLAGGGSYNEQFF.

This clone has only one observation. At the DNA level, this CDR3 is encoded by other sequences in the same sample as well. For the CDR3, the DNA is TGTGCCAGCAGGCGACAGGGCCCGTACGAGCAGTACTTC. Residues: CASRRQGPYEQYF. The V call is TRBV6-5, the J call TRBJ2-7; TRBD1 matches 7 bases. Germline values: CDR1 MNHEY, CDR2 SVGAGI. Trimming cost V 6 bases and J 4 bases; bases outside gene matches: 6. The CDR3 is made up of 13 amino acids.

V gene TRBV7-2 combines with J gene TRBJ2-7; 7 bases fit TRBD1. This CDR3 contains 14 residues. V dropped 2 bases and J dropped 7; count of bases not matched to a gene: 8. CDR1 is SGHTA and CDR2 is FQGNSA in the germline V gene. The CDR3 loop reads CASSLRDSLYEQYF. DNA for the CDR3: TGTGCCAGCAGCTTACGGGACAGCCTCTATGAGCAGTACTTC.

J is TRBJ2-1 and V is TRBV7-2; no clear D. Looked up from germline, CDR1 is SGHTA and CDR2 is FQGNSA. The V and J ends lost 5 bases and 4 bases respectively, with 12 bases between them. This CDR3 has 14 amino acids. The CDR3 reads CASSPSGGYNEQFF. Here the CDR3 DNA reads TGTGCCAGCAGCCCATCCGGCGGTTACAATGAGCAGTTCTTC.

This chain joins TRBV7-2 and TRBJ2-1; 8 bases line up with TRBD2. CDR3 length: 17 amino acids. J gave up 4 bases and V 0 bases, and 8 bases lay outside the gene matches. Germline CDR1 is SGHTA and CDR2 is FQGNSA. The CDR3 sequence: CASSLALTSGPYNEQFF. CDR3 DNA: TGTGCCAGCAGCTTAGCCCTCACTAGCGGTCCTTACAATGAGCAGTTCTTC.

The chain recombines TRBV19 with TRBJ1-1; D remains ambiguous. Per germline, CDR1 LNHDA and CDR2 SQIVND (reference sequence). This CDR3 is built from 17 residues. Trimming took off 5 bases at V and 1 base at J, with 20 bases between the two ends. The CDR3 loop reads CASSPPPGRSRNTEAFF. In nucleotides, the CDR3 is TGTGCCAGTAGTCCCCCCCCGGGCCGGAGCCGGAACACTGAAGCTTTCTTT.

A word on this clone: Other DNA sequences in the same sample also yield this CDR3. The chain employs TRBV5-1 and TRBJ2-5; 12 bases line up with TRBD2. The CDR3 contains 16 residues. Trimming took 4 bases from V and 2 from J; bases not matched to a gene: 6. CDR1 is SGHRS, CDR2 YFSETQ, per germline. CDR3 loop: CASSLGLAGNQETQYF. As DNA, the CDR3 is TGCGCCAGCAGCCTTGGACTAGCGGGAAATCAAGAGACCCAGTACTTC.

On this clone: Other nucleotide sequences in the sample specify the same CDR3. The chain uses TRBV6-6 and TRBJ2-7; D uncertain. CDR1 is MNHNY, CDR2 SVGAGI, per germline (reference sequence). Trimming took 5 bases from V and 4 from J, leaving 6 bases between them. The CDR3 loop spans 11 amino acids. Here the CDR3 reads CASSPRYEQYF. The CDR3 DNA follows: TGTGCCAGCAGTCCCCGGTACGAGCAGTACTTC.

This clone was recorded once. The rearrangement uses TRBV9 and TRBJ1-3, with 9 bases that match TRBD1. The CDR3 extends over 16 amino acids. Per the germline V gene, CDR1 is SGDLS and CDR2 is YYNGEE. V lost 3 bases to trimming and J lost 3 bases; unmatched junction nucleotides: 7. CDR3 amino acids: CASSAEGTGYGNTIYF. DNA of the CDR3: TGTGCCAGCAGCGCAGAAGGGACAGGGTATGGAAACACCATATATTTT. The entire variable domain, with the rest obtained from reference TRBV9 and TRBJ1-3, is as follows: DSGVTQTPKHLITATGQRVTLRCSPRSGDLSVYWYQQSLDQGLQFLIQYYNGEERAKGNILERFSAQQFPDLHSELNLSSLELGDSALYFCASSAEGTGYGNTIYFGEGSWLTVV.